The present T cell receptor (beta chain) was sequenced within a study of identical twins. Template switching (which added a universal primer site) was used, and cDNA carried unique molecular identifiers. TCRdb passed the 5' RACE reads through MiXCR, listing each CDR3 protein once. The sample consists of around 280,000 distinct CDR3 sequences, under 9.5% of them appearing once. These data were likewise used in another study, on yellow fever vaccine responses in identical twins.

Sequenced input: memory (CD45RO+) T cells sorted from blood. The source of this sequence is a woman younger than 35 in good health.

The CDR3 DNA reads as TGTGCCAGCAGAAAAGCGGGCGTACAGATCCACGAGCAGTACTTC. It codes for CASRKAGVQIHEQYF. The chain links TRBV28 to TRBJ2-7; D may be TRBD2 (6 bases). Germline CDR1 MDHEN, CDR2 SYDVKM. V lost 6 bases to trimming and J lost 5 bases, with 20 bases between them. This CDR3 region has 15 residues. The full variable domain, in which reference TRBV28 and TRBJ2-7 provide the parts outside the CDR3, is DVKVTQSSRYLVKRTGEKVFLECVQDMDHENMFWYRQDPGLGLRLIYFSYDVKMKEKGDIPEGYSVSREKKERFSLILESASTNQTSMYLCASRKAGVQIHEQYFGPGTRLTVT.